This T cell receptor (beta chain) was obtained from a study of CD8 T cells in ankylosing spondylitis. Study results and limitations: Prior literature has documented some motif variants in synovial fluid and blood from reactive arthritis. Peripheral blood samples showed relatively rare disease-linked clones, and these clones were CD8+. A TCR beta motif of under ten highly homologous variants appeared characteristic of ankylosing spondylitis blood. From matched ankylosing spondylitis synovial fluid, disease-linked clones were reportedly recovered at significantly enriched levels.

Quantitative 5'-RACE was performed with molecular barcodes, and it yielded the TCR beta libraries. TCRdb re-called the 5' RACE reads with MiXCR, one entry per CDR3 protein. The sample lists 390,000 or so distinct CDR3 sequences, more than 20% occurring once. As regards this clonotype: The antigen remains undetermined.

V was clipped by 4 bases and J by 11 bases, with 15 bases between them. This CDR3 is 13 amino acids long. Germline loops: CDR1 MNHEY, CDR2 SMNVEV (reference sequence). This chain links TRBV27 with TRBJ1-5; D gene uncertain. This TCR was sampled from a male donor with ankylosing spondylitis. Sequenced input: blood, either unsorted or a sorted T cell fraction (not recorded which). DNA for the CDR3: TGTGCCAGCAGTTCCCTAAGTGGCAGCGCCCAGCATTTT. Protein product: CASSSLSGSAQHF.